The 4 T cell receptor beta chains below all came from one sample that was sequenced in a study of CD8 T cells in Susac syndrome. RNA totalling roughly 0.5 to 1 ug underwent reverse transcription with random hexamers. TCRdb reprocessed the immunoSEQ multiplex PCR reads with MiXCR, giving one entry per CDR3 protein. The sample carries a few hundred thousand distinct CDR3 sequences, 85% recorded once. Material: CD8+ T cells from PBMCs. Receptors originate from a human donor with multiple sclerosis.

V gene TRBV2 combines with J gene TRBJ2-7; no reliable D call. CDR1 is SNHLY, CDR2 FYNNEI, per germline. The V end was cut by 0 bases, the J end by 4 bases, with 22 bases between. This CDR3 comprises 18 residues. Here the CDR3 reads CASSEAGSRQRDPYEQYF. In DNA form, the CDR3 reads TGTGCCAGCAGTGAAGCGGGGTCGAGACAAAGAGACCCATACGAGCAGTACTTC. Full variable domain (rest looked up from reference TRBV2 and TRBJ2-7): EPEVTQTPSHQVTQMGQEVILRCVPISNHLYFYWYRQILGQKVEFLVSFYNNEISEKSEIFDDQFSVERPDGSNFTLKIRSTKLEDSAMYFCASSEAGSRQRDPYEQYFGPGTRLTVT.

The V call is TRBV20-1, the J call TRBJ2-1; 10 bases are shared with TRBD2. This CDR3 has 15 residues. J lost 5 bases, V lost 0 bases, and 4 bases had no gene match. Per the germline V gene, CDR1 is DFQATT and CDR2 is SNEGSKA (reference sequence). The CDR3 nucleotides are TGCAGTGCTAGAGAGCTAGCGGGGGACCACAATGAGCAGTTCTTC. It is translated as CSARELAGDHNEQFF.

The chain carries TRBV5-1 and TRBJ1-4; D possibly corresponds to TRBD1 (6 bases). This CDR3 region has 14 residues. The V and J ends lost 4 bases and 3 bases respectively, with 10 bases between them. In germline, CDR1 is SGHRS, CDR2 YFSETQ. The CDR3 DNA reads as TGCGCCAGCAGCGGGGACACGGCTAATGAAAAACTGTTTTTT. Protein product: CASSGDTANEKLFF.

DNA for the CDR3: TGCAGCGTTGCCCCATCTGCTGGGGCCAACGTCCTGACTTTC. It codes for CSVAPSAGANVLTF. This chain connects TRBV29-1 to TRBJ2-6; D ambiguous. The length of the CDR3 is 14 residues. V gave up 4 bases and J gave up 2 bases, with 9 bases separating them. The germline V gene encodes CDR1 SQVTM and CDR2 ANQGSEA.